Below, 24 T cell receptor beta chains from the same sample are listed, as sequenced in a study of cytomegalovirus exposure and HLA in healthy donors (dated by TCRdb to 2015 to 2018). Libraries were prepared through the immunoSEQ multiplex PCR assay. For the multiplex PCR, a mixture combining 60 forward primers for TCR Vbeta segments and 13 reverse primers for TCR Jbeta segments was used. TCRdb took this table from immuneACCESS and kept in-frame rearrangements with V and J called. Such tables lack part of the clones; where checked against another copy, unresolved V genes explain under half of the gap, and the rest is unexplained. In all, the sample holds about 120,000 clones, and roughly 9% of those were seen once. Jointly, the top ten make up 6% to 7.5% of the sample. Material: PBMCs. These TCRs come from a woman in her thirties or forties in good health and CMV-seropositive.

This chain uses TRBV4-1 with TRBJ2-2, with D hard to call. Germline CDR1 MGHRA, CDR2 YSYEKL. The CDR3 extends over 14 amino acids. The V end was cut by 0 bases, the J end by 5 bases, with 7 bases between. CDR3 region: CASSQESITGELFF. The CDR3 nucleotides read TGCGCCAGCAGCCAAGAGAGCATAACCGGGGAGCTGTTTTTT.

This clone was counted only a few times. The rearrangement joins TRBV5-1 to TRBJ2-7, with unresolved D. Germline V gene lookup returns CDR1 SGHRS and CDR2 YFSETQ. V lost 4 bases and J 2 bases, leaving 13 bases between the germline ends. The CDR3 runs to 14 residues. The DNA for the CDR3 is TGCGCCAGCAGCCCGGGTGCGTTCACCTACGAGCAGTACTTC. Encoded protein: CASSPGAFTYEQYF.

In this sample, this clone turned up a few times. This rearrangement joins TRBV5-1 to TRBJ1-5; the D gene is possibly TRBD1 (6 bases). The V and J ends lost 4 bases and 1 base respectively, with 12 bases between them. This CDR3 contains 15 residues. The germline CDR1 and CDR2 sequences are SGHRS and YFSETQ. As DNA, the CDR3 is TGCGCCAGCAGCGAAGGGGGTGGGAGCAATCAGCCCCAGCATTTT. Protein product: CASSEGGGSNQPQHF.

The chain's CDR3 is CASSQVIPRGLKSPLHF. DNA for the CDR3: TGCGCCAGCAGCCAAGTGATCCCCAGGGGGCTGAAATCACCCCTCCACTTT. The V call is TRBV4-1, the J call TRBJ1-6; TRBD1 matches 8 bases. After removal of 1 base from V and 10 bases from J, the junction contained 12 bases not matched to a gene. This CDR3 has 17 amino acids. Per the germline V gene, CDR1 is MGHRA and CDR2 is YSYEKL.

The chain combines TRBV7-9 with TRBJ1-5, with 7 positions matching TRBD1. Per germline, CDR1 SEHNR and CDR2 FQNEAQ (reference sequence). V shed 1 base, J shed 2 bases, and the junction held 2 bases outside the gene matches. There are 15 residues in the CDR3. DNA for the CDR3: TGTGCCAGCAGCTTAGTTGGGACAGGCAATCAGCCCCAGCATTTT. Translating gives CASSLVGTGNQPQHF.

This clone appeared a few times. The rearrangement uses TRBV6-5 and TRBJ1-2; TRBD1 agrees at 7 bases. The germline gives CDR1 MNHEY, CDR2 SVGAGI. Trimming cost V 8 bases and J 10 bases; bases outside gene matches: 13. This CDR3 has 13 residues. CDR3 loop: CASQGDGRSYYTF. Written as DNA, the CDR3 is TGTGCCAGCCAGGGGGATGGCCGGTCCTACTACACCTTC.

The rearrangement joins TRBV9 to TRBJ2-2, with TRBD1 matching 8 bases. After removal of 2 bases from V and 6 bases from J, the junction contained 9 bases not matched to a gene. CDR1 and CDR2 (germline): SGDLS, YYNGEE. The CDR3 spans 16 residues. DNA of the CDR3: TGTGCCAGCAGCGTCCTTGGACAGGGCGAGTCCGGGGAGCTGTTTTTT. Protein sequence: CASSVLGQGESGELFF. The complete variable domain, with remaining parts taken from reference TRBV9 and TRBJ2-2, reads DSGVTQTPKHLITATGQRVTLRCSPRSGDLSVYWYQQSLDQGLQFLIQYYNGEERAKGNILERFSAQQFPDLHSELNLSSLELGDSALYFCASSVLGQGESGELFFGEGSRLTVL.

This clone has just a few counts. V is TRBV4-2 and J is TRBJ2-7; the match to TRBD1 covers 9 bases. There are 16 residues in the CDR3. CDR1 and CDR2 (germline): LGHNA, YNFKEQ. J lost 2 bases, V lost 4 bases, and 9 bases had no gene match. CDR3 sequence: CASSRTPGQGAYEQYF. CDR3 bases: TGTGCCAGCAGCCGAACCCCGGGACAGGGCGCCTACGAGCAGTACTTC.

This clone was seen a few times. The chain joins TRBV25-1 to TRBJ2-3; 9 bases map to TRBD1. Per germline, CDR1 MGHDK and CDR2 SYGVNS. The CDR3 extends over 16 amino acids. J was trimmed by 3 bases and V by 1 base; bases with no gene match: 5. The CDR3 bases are TGTGCCAGCAGTGAATTTGGACAGGGGATTACAGATACGCAGTATTTT. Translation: CASSEFGQGITDTQYF. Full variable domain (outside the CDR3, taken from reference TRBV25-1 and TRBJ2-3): EADIYQTPRYLVIGTGKKITLECSQTMGHDKMYWYQQDPGMELHLIHYSYGVNSTEKGDLSSESTVSRIRTEHFPLTLESARPSHTSQYLCASSEFGQGITDTQYFGPGTRLTVL.

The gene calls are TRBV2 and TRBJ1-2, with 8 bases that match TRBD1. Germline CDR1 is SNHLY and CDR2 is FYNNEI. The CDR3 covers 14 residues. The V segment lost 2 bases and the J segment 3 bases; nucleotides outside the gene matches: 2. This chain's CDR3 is CASSEQGADYGYTF. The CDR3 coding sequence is TGTGCCAGCAGTGAACAGGGGGCGGACTATGGCTACACCTTC. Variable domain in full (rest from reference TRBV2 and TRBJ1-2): EPEVTQTPSHQVTQMGQEVILRCVPISNHLYFYWYRQILGQKVEFLVSFYNNEISEKSEIFDDQFSVERPDGSNFTLKIRSTKLEDSAMYFCASSEQGADYGYTFGSGTRLTVV.

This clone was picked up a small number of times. The CDR3 sequence is CASSEVRGMGETQYF. For the CDR3, the DNA is TGCGCCAGCAGTGAGGTCAGGGGAATGGGAGAGACCCAGTACTTC. This chain links TRBV10-2 with TRBJ2-5, with a weak D call TRBD1 (6 bases). Trimming stripped 2 bases from V and 4 bases from J, with 14 bases between. The CDR3 loop spans 15 amino acids. Germline V gives CDR1 WSHSY, CDR2 SAAADI.

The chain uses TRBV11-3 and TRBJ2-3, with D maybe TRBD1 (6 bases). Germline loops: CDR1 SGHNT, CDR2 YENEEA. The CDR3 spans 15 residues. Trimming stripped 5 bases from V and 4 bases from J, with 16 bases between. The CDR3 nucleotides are TGTGCCAGCAGCCAGGGCCAGGGGTCCGCAGATACGCAGTATTTT. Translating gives CASSQGQGSADTQYF.

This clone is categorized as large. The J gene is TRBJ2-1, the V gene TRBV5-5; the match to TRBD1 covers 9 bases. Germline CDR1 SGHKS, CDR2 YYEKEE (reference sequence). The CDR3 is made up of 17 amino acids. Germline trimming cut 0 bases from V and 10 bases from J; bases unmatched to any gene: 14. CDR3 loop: CASSLGLGTGPWLEQFF. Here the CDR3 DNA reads TGTGCCAGCAGCTTGGGATTAGGGACAGGGCCTTGGCTGGAGCAGTTCTTC.

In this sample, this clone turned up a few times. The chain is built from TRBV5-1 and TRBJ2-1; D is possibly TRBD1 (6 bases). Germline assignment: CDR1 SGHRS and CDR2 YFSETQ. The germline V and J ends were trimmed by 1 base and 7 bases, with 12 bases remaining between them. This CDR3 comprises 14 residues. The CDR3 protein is CASSLTQQGNEQFF. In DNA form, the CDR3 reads TGCGCCAGCAGCTTGACTCAACAGGGAAATGAGCAGTTCTTC. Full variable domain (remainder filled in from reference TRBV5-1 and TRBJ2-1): KAGVTQTPRYLIKTRGQQVTLSCSPISGHRSVSWYQQTPGQGLQFLFEYFSETQRNKGNFPGRFSGRQFSNSRSEMNVSTLELGDSALYLCASSLTQQGNEQFFGPGTRLTVL.

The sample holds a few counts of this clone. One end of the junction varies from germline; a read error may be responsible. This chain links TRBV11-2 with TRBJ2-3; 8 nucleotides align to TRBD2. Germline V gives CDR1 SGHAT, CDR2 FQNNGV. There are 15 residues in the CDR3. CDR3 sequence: CASNLWRGAGDTQYF. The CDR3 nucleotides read TGTGCCAGCAACTTATGGCGGGGGGCGGGTGATACGCAGTATTTT.

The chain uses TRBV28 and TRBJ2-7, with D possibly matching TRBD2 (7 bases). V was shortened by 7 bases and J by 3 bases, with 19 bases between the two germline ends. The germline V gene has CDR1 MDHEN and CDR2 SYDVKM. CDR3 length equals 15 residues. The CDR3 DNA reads TGTGCCAGCACCGCTGGGGGGGGCGCATACTACGAGCAGTACTTC. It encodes CASTAGGGAYYEQYF.

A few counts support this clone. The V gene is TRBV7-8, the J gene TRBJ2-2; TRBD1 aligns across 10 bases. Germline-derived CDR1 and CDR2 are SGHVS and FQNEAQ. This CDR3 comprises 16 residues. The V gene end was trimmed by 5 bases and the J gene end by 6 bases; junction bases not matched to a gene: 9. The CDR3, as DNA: TGTGCCAGCAGCAAAAGGGGACAGGGGCTCCCCGGGGAGCTGTTTTTT. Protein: CASSKRGQGLPGELFF.

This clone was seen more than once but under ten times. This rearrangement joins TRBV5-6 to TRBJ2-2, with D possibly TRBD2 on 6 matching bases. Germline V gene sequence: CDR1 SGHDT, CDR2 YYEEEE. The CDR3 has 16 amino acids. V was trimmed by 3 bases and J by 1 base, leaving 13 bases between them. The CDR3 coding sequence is TGTGCCAGCAGCTGGCCCGGGGGAAGGAACACCGGGGAGCTGTTTTTT. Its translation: CASSWPGGRNTGELFF.

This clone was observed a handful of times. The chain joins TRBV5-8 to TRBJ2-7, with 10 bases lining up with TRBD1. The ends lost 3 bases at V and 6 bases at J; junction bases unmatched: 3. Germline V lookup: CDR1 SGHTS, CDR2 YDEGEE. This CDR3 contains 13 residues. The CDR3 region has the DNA TGTGCCAGCAGCTATGACAGGGGGCTCGAGCAGTACTTC. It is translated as CASSYDRGLEQYF.

CDR3 DNA sequence: TGTGCCAGCAGTGAGAGCAGGGTTGCCTCCTACGAGCAGTACTTC. This gives the protein CASSESRVASYEQYF. This rearrangement joins TRBV6-1 to TRBJ2-7, with a possible D match to TRBD1 (5 bases). Germline CDR1 reads MNHNS; CDR2 reads SASEGT. The CDR3 length is 15 residues. Trimming took off 3 bases at V and 0 bases at J, with 12 bases between the two ends.

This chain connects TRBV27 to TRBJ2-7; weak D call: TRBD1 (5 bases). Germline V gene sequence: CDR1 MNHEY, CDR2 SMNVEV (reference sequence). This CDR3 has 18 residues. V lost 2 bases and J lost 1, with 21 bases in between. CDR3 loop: CASSLRGVQWGMSYEQYF. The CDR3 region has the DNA TGTGCCAGCAGTTTAAGGGGTGTACAGTGGGGTATGTCCTACGAGCAGTACTTC.

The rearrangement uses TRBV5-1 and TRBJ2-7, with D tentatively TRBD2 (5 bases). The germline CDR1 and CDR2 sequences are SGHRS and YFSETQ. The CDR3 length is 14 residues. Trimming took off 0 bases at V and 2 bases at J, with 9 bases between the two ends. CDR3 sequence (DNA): TGCGCCAGCAGCTTGGCGGGAACGGCCTACGAGCAGTACTTC. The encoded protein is CASSLAGTAYEQYF.

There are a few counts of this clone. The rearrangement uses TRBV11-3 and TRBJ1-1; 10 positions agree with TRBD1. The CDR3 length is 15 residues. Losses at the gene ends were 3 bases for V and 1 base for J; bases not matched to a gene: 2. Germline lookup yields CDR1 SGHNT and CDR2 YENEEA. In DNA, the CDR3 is TGTGCCAGCAGCTTCGGACAGGGGGGGAACACTGAAGCTTTCTTT. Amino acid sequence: CASSFGQGGNTEAFF.

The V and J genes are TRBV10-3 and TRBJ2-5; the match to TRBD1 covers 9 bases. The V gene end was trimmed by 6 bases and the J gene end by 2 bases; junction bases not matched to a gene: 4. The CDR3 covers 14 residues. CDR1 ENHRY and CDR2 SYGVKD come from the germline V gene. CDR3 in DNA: TGTGCCATCAGGGGGGACAGGGATCAAGAGACCCAGTACTTC. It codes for CAIRGDRDQETQYF.